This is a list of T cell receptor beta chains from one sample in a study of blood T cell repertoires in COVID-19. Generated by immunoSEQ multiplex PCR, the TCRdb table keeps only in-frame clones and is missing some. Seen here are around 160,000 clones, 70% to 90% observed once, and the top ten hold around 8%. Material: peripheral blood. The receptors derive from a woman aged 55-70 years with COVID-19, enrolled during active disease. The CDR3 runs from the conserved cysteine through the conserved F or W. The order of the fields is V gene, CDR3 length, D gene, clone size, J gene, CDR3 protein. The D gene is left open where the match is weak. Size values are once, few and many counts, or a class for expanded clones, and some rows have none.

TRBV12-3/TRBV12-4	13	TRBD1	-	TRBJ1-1	CASRKGQGTKAFF
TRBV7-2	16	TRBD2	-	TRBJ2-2	CASSSEGGGNTGELFF
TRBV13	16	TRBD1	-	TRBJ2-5	CASSLAETGGAQTQYF
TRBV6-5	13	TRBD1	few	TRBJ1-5	CASRDRGNQPQHF
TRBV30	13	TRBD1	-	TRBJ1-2	CAWSLLRGDGYTF
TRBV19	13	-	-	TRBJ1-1	CASSTTRGTEAFF
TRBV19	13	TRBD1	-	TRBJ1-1	CASRGQGLGEAFF
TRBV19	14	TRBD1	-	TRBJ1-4	CATNRGQGAEKLFF
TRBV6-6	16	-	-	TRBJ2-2	CASSPLQGLDTGELFF
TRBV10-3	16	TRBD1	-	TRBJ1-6	CAISRDSFSYNSPLHF
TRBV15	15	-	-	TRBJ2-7	CATSRVPGEWNEQYF
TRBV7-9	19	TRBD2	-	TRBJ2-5	CASSPRLTSGGYYQETQYF
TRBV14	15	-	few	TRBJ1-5	CASSEATGTNQPQHF
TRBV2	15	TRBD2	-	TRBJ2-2	CASSVRAGGTGELFF
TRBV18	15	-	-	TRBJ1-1	CASSPLSGLDTEAFF
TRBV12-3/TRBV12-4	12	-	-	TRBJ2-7	CASNLQGSEQYF
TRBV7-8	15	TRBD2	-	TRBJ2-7	CASSLVAGGGYEQYF
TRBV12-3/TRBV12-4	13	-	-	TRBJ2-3	CASTPGDTDTQYF
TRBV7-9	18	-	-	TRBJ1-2	CASSLGGAPGGLGYGYTF
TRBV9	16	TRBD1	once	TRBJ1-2	CASSVPRTGEDYGYTF
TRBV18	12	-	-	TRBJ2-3	CASTFRADTQYF
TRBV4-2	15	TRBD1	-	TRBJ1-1	CASSQEYRTGDEAFF
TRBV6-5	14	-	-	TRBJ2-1	CASKSGSSYNEQFF
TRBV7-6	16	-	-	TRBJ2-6	CASSPTRVAGANVLTF
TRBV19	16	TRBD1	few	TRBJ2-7	CASSSRGGTGLYEQYF
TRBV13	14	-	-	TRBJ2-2	CASKRAANTGELFF
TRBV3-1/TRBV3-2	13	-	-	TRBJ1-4	CASSQDSAEKLFF
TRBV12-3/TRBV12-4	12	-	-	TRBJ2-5	CASSFVGETQYF
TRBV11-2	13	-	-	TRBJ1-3	CASSPLLGNTIYF
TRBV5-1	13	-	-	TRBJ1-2	CASSLESTYGYTF
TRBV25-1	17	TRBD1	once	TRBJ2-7	CASRAKPGQEISYEQYF
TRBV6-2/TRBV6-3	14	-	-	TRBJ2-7	CASSPRGDSYEQYF
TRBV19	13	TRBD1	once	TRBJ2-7	CASSLDRANEQYF
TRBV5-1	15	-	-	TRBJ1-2	CASSPAGDTNYGYTF
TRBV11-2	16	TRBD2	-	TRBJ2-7	CASSLGLQSGGSEQYF
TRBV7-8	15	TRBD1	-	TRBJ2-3	CASSRGTGVTDTQYF
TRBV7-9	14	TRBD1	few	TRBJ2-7	CASSPTGGGDEQYF
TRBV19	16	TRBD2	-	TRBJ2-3	CASTSFSSGHPGTQYF